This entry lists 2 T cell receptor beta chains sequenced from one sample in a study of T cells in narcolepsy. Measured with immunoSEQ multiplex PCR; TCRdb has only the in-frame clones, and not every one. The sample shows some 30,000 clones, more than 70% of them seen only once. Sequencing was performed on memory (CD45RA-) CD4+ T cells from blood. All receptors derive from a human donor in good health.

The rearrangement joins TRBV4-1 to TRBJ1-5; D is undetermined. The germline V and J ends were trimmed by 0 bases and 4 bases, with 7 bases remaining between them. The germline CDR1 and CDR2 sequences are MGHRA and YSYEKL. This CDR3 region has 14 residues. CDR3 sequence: CASSQEGLNQPQHF. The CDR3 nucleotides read TGCGCCAGCAGCCAAGAGGGCCTAAATCAGCCCCAGCATTTT.

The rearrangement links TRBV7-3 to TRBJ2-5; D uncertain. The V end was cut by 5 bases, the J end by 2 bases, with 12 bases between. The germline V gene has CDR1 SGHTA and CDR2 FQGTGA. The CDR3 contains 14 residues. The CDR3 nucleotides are TGTGCCAGCAGCCCCAATGGGCAGCAAGAGACCCAGTACTTC. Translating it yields CASSPNGQQETQYF.